This T cell receptor beta chain was recovered during a study of cytomegalovirus exposure and HLA in healthy donors. The study, taken as a whole, reports: There were a few CMV-associated chains whose specificity for CMV antigens was confirmed in vitro.

Assay used: immunoSEQ multiplex PCR; TCRdb lists only in-frame clones, some missing. The top ten clones hold roughly 4% of a sample with 99,000 or so clones, 70% to 90% of them seen once. Germline-derived CDR1 and CDR2 are SGHTA and FQGTGA. Trimming shortened V by 5 bases and J by 8 bases, and 15 bases separated the two germline ends. The CDR3 length is 13 residues. On this clone itself: What it binds is not known.

J is TRBJ1-2 and V is TRBV7-3; possibly TRBD1 for D (5 bases). The receptor comes from a young woman in good health and CMV-seropositive. The specimen sequenced was PBMCs. Written as DNA, the CDR3 is TGTGCCAGCAGCCCCCGCCAGGGTAGCGGCTACACCTTC. Translated: CASSPRQGSGYTF.